A selection of T cell receptor beta chains follows, all from one sample in a study of blood T cell repertoires in COVID-19. Only in-frame clones appear in the TCRdb table, and some are missing; sequencing was by immunoSEQ multiplex PCR. The sample lists about 42,000 clones; 79% were seen once. Sequences were obtained from peripheral blood. Every receptor here comes from a woman at least 80 years old with acute or convalescent COVID-19. Both conserved end residues are part of each CDR3. The D gene is left open where the match is weak. The size field is filled for only some rows; it gives once, few, many or a size class.

J: TRBJ1-6; D: -; size: -; V: TRBV6-5; DNA: TGTGCCAGCAAGGAGCCCAATTTGGGTAATTCACCCCTCCACTTT; CDR3: CASKEPNLGNSPLHF
J: TRBJ1-1; D: -; size: -; V: TRBV4-2; DNA: TGTGCCAGCAGCCAAGCAGGGTTGGACACTGAAGCTTTCTTT; CDR3: CASSQAGLDTEAFF
J: TRBJ2-7; D: -; size: -; V: TRBV7-2; DNA: TGTGCCAGCAGCTGGGACTCACCGACCGAGCAGTACTTC; CDR3: CASSWDSPTEQYF
J: TRBJ2-3; D: -; size: few; V: TRBV5-6; DNA: TGTGCCAGCAAGAGGGTGGGCACAGATACGCAGTATTTT; CDR3: CASKRVGTDTQYF
J: TRBJ2-7; D: -; size: -; V: TRBV4-1; DNA: TGCGCCACCCCGAGGGGGTCCCGCAGGATCTACGAGCAGTACTTC; CDR3: CATPRGSRRIYEQYF
J: TRBJ1-2; D: -; size: -; V: TRBV5-4; DNA: TGTGCCAGCAGCTTGGGGACCCGGGAGTGGGCGGATTCTTTC; CDR3: CASSLGTREWADSF
J: TRBJ1-4; D: -; size: -; V: TRBV19; DNA: TGTGCCAGTAGATATAACGGAGCCACTAATGAAAAACTGTTTTTT; CDR3: CASRYNGATNEKLFF
J: TRBJ2-2; D: TRBD1; size: -; V: TRBV5-1; DNA: TGCGCCAGCAGCGCCACCGGGACAGGGTCCGGGGAGCTGTTTTTT; CDR3: CASSATGTGSGELFF
J: TRBJ1-2; D: -; size: -; V: TRBV11-2; DNA: TGTGCCAGCAGCCCCTCTTCCGGGAATGGCTACACCTTC; CDR3: CASSPSSGNGYTF
J: TRBJ1-2; D: -; size: -; V: TRBV19; DNA: TGTGCCAGTAGTATGCCCCTCACCAAGGACAGAAACTATGGCTACACCTTC; CDR3: CASSMPLTKDRNYGYTF
J: TRBJ1-2; D: -; size: -; V: TRBV6-5; DNA: TGTGCCAGCAGAGGGGCAGACGTCTATGGCTACACCTTC; CDR3: CASRGADVYGYTF
J: TRBJ2-4; D: -; size: -; V: TRBV9; DNA: TGTGCCAGCAGCGACCGGGCGGAGGGAGCCAAAAACATTCAGTACTTC; CDR3: CASSDRAEGAKNIQYF
J: TRBJ2-1; D: TRBD2; size: once; V: TRBV10-3; DNA: TGTGCCGTACGACTAGCGGACCTCAATGAGCAGTTCTTC; CDR3: CAVRLADLNEQFF
J: TRBJ2-5; D: -; size: few; V: TRBV10-1; DNA: TGCGCCAGCAGTGAACGGCGGGTCCAGGCGACCCAGTACTTC; CDR3: CASSERRVQATQYF
J: TRBJ1-1; D: -; size: few; V: TRBV5-1; DNA: TGCGCCAGCAGCTCCGTTATGAACACTGAAGCTTTCTTT; CDR3: CASSSVMNTEAFF
J: TRBJ1-1; D: TRBD1; size: -; V: TRBV18; DNA: TGTGCCAGCTCGCCTTTCCCCACACAGGGGAGCAAAACCCGATTGAACACTGAAGCTTTCTTT; CDR3: CASSPFPTQGSKTRLNTEAFF
J: TRBJ2-7; D: TRBD2; size: few; V: TRBV4-1; DNA: TGCGCCAGCAGCCAAGATTTCGAGGGACTAGCGGGAGTAGTGCAGTACTTC; CDR3: CASSQDFEGLAGVVQYF
J: TRBJ1-5; D: -; size: once; V: TRBV7-2; DNA: TGTGCCAGCAGCTTAGTCGGGGGAAGATCCAATCAGCCCCAGCATTTT; CDR3: CASSLVGGRSNQPQHF
J: TRBJ2-1; D: TRBD2; size: -; V: TRBV30; DNA: TGTGCCTGGAGCCCCGGACTAGCGGGAGACAATGAGCAGTTCTTC; CDR3: CAWSPGLAGDNEQFF
J: TRBJ2-3; D: -; size: -; V: TRBV6-6; DNA: TGTGCCAGCAGCCCTCTAGGAGGTGGAGGGACAGATACGCAGTATTTT; CDR3: CASSPLGGGGTDTQYF
J: TRBJ2-7; D: -; size: -; V: TRBV6-5; DNA: TGTGCCAGCAGTTACTCTCGTCAGGGTACAGTTTACGAGCAGTACTTC; CDR3: CASSYSRQGTVYEQYF
J: TRBJ1-1; D: TRBD1; size: -; V: TRBV5-4; DNA: TGTGCCAGCAGCAGCCCAGGGGGCACTGAAGCTTTCTTT; CDR3: CASSSPGGTEAFF
J: TRBJ2-3; D: TRBD2; size: -; V: TRBV9; DNA: TGTGCCAGCAGCGTAGTAGCGGGAGCACGGGATACGCAGTATTTT; CDR3: CASSVVAGARDTQYF
J: TRBJ2-7; D: TRBD2; size: -; V: TRBV3-1/TRBV3-2; DNA: TGTGCCAGCAGCCAAGGGTTTGGGCCGACTAGCGGGAGCGAGCAGTACTTC; CDR3: CASSQGFGPTSGSEQYF
J: TRBJ1-1; D: -; size: -; V: TRBV2; DNA: TGTGCCAGCAGTGAAGCGACAGGGAACACTGAAGCTTTCTTT; CDR3: CASSEATGNTEAFF
J: TRBJ2-1; D: -; size: -; V: TRBV19; DNA: TGTGCCAGTAGTAGGACTACCCACGGCAATGAGCAGTTCTTC; CDR3: CASSRTTHGNEQFF
J: TRBJ1-1; D: TRBD1; size: -; V: TRBV6-6; DNA: TGTGCCAGCAGTTGGGGGGACAGCTTGAACACTGAAGCTTTCTTT; CDR3: CASSWGDSLNTEAFF
J: TRBJ1-6; D: -; size: -; V: TRBV2; DNA: TGTGCCAGCAGTGAAGCCGGGGTAGTGAATTCACCCCTCCACTTT; CDR3: CASSEAGVVNSPLHF
J: TRBJ2-7; D: -; size: few; V: TRBV5-1; DNA: TGCGCCAGCAGCTTGGAATTAGGGGGAACCTACGAGCAGTACTTC; CDR3: CASSLELGGTYEQYF
J: TRBJ2-7; D: TRBD1; size: once; V: TRBV6-6; DNA: TGTGCCAGCAGGATAACAGGGGCCTCCTACGAGCAGTACTTC; CDR3: CASRITGASYEQYF
J: TRBJ2-5; D: -; size: -; V: TRBV19; DNA: TGTGCCAGTAGTATGGTGGGGCAGGGCCAAGAGACCCAGTACTTC; CDR3: CASSMVGQGQETQYF
J: TRBJ1-1; D: -; size: -; V: TRBV21-1; DNA: TGTGCCAGCAGCGCCCGGGACAGGGAAGCTTTCTTT; CDR3: CASSARDREAFF
J: TRBJ2-5; D: TRBD2; size: -; V: TRBV6-5; DNA: TGTGCCAGCAGAAGGGACTACCTGATTAAAGAGACCCAGTACTTC; CDR3: CASRRDYLIKETQYF
J: TRBJ1-6; D: TRBD1; size: -; V: TRBV28; DNA: TGTGCCAGCAGTCCCCCGCGTGGCACGGGACAGAATAATTCACCCCTCCACTTT; CDR3: CASSPPRGTGQNNSPLHF
J: TRBJ2-7; D: TRBD2; size: -; V: TRBV6-6; DNA: TGTGCCAGCAGTCGACAGACTAGCGACGAGGGGTACGAGCAGTACTTC; CDR3: CASSRQTSDEGYEQYF
J: TRBJ2-4; D: -; size: -; V: TRBV19; DNA: TGTGCCAGTAGCACCTGGGCTACAGGGTTGGCCAAAAACATTCAGTACTTC; CDR3: CASSTWATGLAKNIQYF
J: TRBJ2-3; D: -; size: -; V: TRBV7-3; DNA: TGTGCCAGCAGCCGCGGGTCGGGGGTGGCAGATACGCAGTATTTT; CDR3: CASSRGSGVADTQYF
J: TRBJ2-1; D: TRBD2; size: -; V: TRBV5-1; DNA: TGCGCCAGCAGCGAGAGGACTAGCGGGAGGGAGAATGAGCAGTTCTTC; CDR3: CASSERTSGRENEQFF
J: TRBJ1-1; D: -; size: -; V: TRBV2; DNA: TGTGCCAGCAGGGGCTTCGGGGGAAGCACTGAAGCTTTCTTT; CDR3: CASRGFGGSTEAFF
J: TRBJ1-3; D: -; size: -; V: TRBV5-6; DNA: TGTGCCAGCTCGGAGTATCTGACCTACTCTGGAAACACCATATATTTT; CDR3: CASSEYLTYSGNTIYF
J: TRBJ1-2; D: -; size: -; V: TRBV27; DNA: TGTGCCAGCAAATGGGCAGGGAGGGACTATGGCTACACCTTC; CDR3: CASKWAGRDYGYTF
J: TRBJ1-2; D: -; size: -; V: TRBV29-1; DNA: TGCAGCGACTACAATCGGAATAACTATGGCTACACCTTC; CDR3: CSDYNRNNYGYTF
J: TRBJ2-3; D: TRBD2; size: few; V: TRBV9; DNA: TGTGCCAGCAGCCCGGGAGGAGGGAGCACAGATACGCAGTATTTT; CDR3: CASSPGGGSTDTQYF
J: TRBJ2-2; D: TRBD1; size: -; V: TRBV7-8; DNA: TGTGCCAGCAGCTGGACAGGACCCGCTAACACCGGGGAGCTGTTTTTT; CDR3: CASSWTGPANTGELFF
J: TRBJ1-1; D: -; size: -; V: TRBV30; DNA: TGTGCCTGGACACCGGGAGGGAGAACTGAAGCTTTCTTT; CDR3: CAWTPGGRTEAFF
J: TRBJ2-1; D: -; size: few; V: TRBV3-1/TRBV3-2; DNA: TGTGTAGCGAACAATGAGCAGTTCTTC; CDR3: CVANNEQFF
J: TRBJ1-6; D: -; size: -; V: TRBV18; DNA: TGTGCCAGCTCATTGCTCCGGGAGCCTAATTCACCCCTCCACTTT; CDR3: CASSLLREPNSPLHF
J: TRBJ1-2; D: -; size: -; V: TRBV7-9; DNA: TGTGCCAGCAGCTTAGGATTGACAGACTCCCTTAACTATGGCTACACCTTC; CDR3: CASSLGLTDSLNYGYTF
J: TRBJ1-5; D: -; size: -; V: TRBV28; DNA: TGTGCCAGCAGTTTAACGGGACAGCCCCAGCATTTT; CDR3: CASSLTGQPQHF
J: TRBJ1-2; D: -; size: -; V: TRBV18; DNA: TGTGCCAGCTCACCAATCGGAAAGGGGGTGGACTATGGCTACACCTTC; CDR3: CASSPIGKGVDYGYTF
J: TRBJ1-6; D: TRBD1; size: -; V: TRBV3-1/TRBV3-2; DNA: TGTGCCAGCAGCAGCTCGGACAGGCGCCTTAATTCACCCCTCCACTTT; CDR3: CASSSSDRRLNSPLHF
J: TRBJ2-3; D: TRBD1; size: -; V: TRBV25-1; DNA: TGTGCCAGCAGTGAATTTGGAGGGACAGGGTCAGATACGCAGTATTTT; CDR3: CASSEFGGTGSDTQYF